The next 15 T cell receptor beta chains were all read from a single sample in a study of regulatory T cells in long-lasting Graves disease. This sample's time point: persistent/refractory GD, antithyroid drugs over 5 years with positive TRAb. RNA extracted from PBMCs served as the sequencing template. Arm-PCR of CDR3 regions and iRepertoire HTBI primers were used to build TCR beta libraries. TCRdb reanalysed the multiplex PCR reads using MiXCR and keeps one entry per CDR3 protein. The sample carries hundreds of thousands of distinct CDR3 sequences, around 20% recorded once. Material: peripheral blood mononuclear cells (PBMCs), obtained when the disease was refractory, from a patient treated with antithyroid drugs. The receptors were gathered from a female donor with Graves disease.

In its sample, this clonotype was seen a few times. This could be a read error, since a much larger clone is one nucleotide away. The V gene is TRBV11-3, the J gene TRBJ2-7, with D hard to call. Germline V lookup: CDR1 SGHNT, CDR2 YENEEA. V was cut by 0 bases and J by 8 bases, with 14 bases left in between. The CDR3 has 14 amino acids. The CDR3: CASSLDLGNPKQYF. CDR3 sequence (DNA): TGTGCCAGCAGCTTAGATCTGGGCAATCCCAAGCAGTACTTC.

This clonotype came up many times. The genes are TRBV3-1 and TRBJ2-2; 7 nucleotides line up with TRBD2. This CDR3 has 14 amino acids. Trimming took 1 base from V and 6 from J; bases not matched to a gene: 2. Germline lookup yields CDR1 LGHDT and CDR2 YNNKEL (reference sequence). CDR3 nucleotide sequence: TGTGCCAGCAGCCAAGCACTAGCGTCCGGGGAGCTGTTTTTT. Protein product: CASSQALASGELFF.

The chain uses TRBV7-6 and TRBJ1-5; D is undetermined. The CDR3 consists of 13 residues. Trimming took off 1 base at V and 6 bases at J, with 7 bases between the two ends. Germline V gene lookup returns CDR1 SGHVS and CDR2 FNYEAQ. Here the CDR3 reads CASSLGQRQPQHF. CDR3 in DNA: TGTGCCAGCAGCTTAGGTCAGCGTCAGCCCCAGCATTTT.

This clonotype was seen repeatedly, ten times or more. This chain links TRBV7-2 with TRBJ2-5; no reliable D call. There are 14 residues in the CDR3. The germline gives CDR1 SGHTA, CDR2 FQGNSA. V lost 6 bases, J lost 4 bases, and 15 bases lay in between. CDR3 nucleotides: TGTGCCAGCAGTGGGGTCCAGGCTGGAGAGACCCAGTACTTC. This sequence encodes CASSGVQAGETQYF.

The rearrangement joins TRBV10-3 to TRBJ2-2; 12 bases fit TRBD2. The CDR3 length is 16 residues. Germline CDR1 is ENHRY and CDR2 is SYGVKD. Unmatched junction bases numbered 3, after V lost 6 bases and J lost 1 base. The CDR3 loop is CAIRLAGGRNTGELFF. The CDR3 coding sequence is TGTGCCATCAGACTAGCGGGGGGCCGGAACACCGGGGAGCTGTTTTTT.

This clonotype came up many times. The V call is TRBV14, the J call TRBJ2-4, with D perhaps given as TRBD1 or TRBD2 (5 bases each). Germline V lookup: CDR1 SGHDN, CDR2 FVKESK. The CDR3 covers 13 residues. Trimming pared 2 bases from V and 8 bases from J, leaving 10 bases between. CDR3 coding DNA: TGTGCCAGCAGCCAATCTAGAGGGGACATTCAGTACTTC. This gives the protein CASSQSRGDIQYF.

This clonotype came up many times. This chain joins TRBV2 and TRBJ1-3; 10 nucleotides agree with TRBD1. The junction had 3 bases not matched to a gene; V was cut back by 4 bases and J by 3 bases. The CDR3 loop spans 15 amino acids. The germline V gene has CDR1 SNHLY and CDR2 FYNNEI. Here the CDR3 DNA reads TGTGCCAGCAGTGGACAGGGGGCTATTGGAAACACCATATATTTT. It specifies CASSGQGAIGNTIYF.

A single count supports this clonotype. This chain connects TRBV20-1 to TRBJ2-7, with 10 bases that match TRBD1. The CDR3 has 15 amino acids. V shed 5 bases, J shed 4 bases, and the junction held 11 bases outside the gene matches. Germline assignment: CDR1 DFQATT and CDR2 SNEGSKA (reference sequence). The CDR3 bases are TGCAGTGCTCCCCGAGCCGACAGGGGGCTTTACGAGCAGTACTTC. This translates into CSAPRADRGLYEQYF.

This clonotype was recorded at least ten times. The rearrangement uses TRBV3-1 and TRBJ1-6; TRBD1 matches 8 bases. V gave up 2 bases and J gave up 6 bases; unmatched junction bases: 3. CDR3 length equals 15 residues. Germline lookup yields CDR1 LGHDT and CDR2 YNNKEL (reference sequence). This CDR3 is CASSQRQGANSPLHF. CDR3 nucleotide sequence: TGTGCCAGCAGCCAAAGGCAGGGGGCTAATTCACCCCTCCACTTT.

The table lists this clonotype with a few counts. This sequence joins TRBV30 and TRBJ1-1; D is ambiguous. Trimming shortened V by 2 bases and J by 0 bases, and 4 bases separated the two germline ends. From germline, CDR1 is GTSNPN and CDR2 SVGIG (reference sequence). CDR3 length: 12 residues. In DNA form, the CDR3 reads TGTGCCTGGAGTAGTATGAACACTGAAGCTTTCTTT. This sequence encodes CAWSSMNTEAFF.

This clonotype was detected many times. V gene TRBV6-2 or TRBV6-3 combines with J gene TRBJ1-5; TRBD1 matches at 9 bases. Trimming at V came to 5 bases and at J to 5 bases, leaving 4 bases not matched to a gene. Germline V gene lookup returns CDR1 MNHEY and CDR2 SVGEGT. This CDR3 region has 14 residues. CDR3 sequence reads: CASSRTGADQPQHF. The CDR3, as DNA: TGTGCCAGCAGTCGGACAGGGGCGGATCAGCCCCAGCATTTT.

This clonotype was seen at least ten times. This chain uses TRBV6-1 with TRBJ1-4, with TRBD1 as a possible D gene (5 bases). Germline CDR1 reads MNHNS; CDR2 reads SASEGT. The CDR3 runs to 14 residues. V lost 6 bases and J lost 5, with 13 bases in between. The CDR3 DNA is TGTGCCAGCAGGTCCGGGACCTCCAATGAAAAACTGTTTTTT. Its protein is CASRSGTSNEKLFF.

This chain uses TRBV7-2 with TRBJ2-2; TRBD1 aligns across 8 bases. CDR1 is SGHTA and CDR2 is FQGNSA in the germline V gene. The trim removed 2 bases at V and 6 bases at J, leaving 5 bases unmatched. The CDR3 runs to 15 residues. CDR3 residues: CASSLRTGIPGELFF. The CDR3 DNA is TGTGCCAGCAGCTTAAGGACAGGGATTCCCGGGGAGCTGTTTTTT.

The genes are TRBV5-1 and TRBJ1-6; TRBD1 agrees at 7 bases. The CDR3 totals 15 residues. V lost 5 bases, J lost 9 bases, and 11 bases stayed unmatched. Germline V CDR1 and CDR2: SGHRS, YFSETQ. CDR3 protein: CASRQGQQRASPLHF. The CDR3 coding sequence is TGCGCCAGCAGACAGGGACAGCAGCGTGCTTCACCCCTCCACTTT.

The table lists this clonotype with many counts. V and J are TRBV7-2 and TRBJ1-2; 7 positions agree with TRBD1. The CDR3 has 16 amino acids. Germline CDR1 is SGHTA and CDR2 is FQGNSA. Germline trimming cut 6 bases from V and 4 bases from J; bases unmatched to any gene: 14. CDR3 sequence reads: CASSMIGTVNRYGYTF. DNA of the CDR3: TGTGCCAGCAGTATGATAGGGACAGTCAACCGCTATGGCTACACCTTC.